The 20 T cell receptor beta chains given below trace back to one sample, sequenced in a study of T cell repertoires in cytomegalovirus infection. TCRdb re-analysed the reads in MiXCR, keeping a single row per CDR3 protein. The repertoire holds 250,000 to 300,000 distinct CDR3 sequences, with approximately 9.1% as singletons. The source material was PBMCs. Receptor source: a human donor in good health (CMV status not recorded). Some clones in this sample may be carry-over from other donors' samples.

This clonotype came up many times. The chain combines TRBV28 with TRBJ1-6, with D hard to call. The CDR3 is 14 amino acids. Trimming took off 8 bases at V and 5 bases at J, with 13 bases between the two ends. Per the germline V gene, CDR1 is MDHEN and CDR2 is SYDVKM. The CDR3 sequence is CASAGLQNNSPLHF. CDR3 bases: TGTGCCAGCGCCGGGTTACAGAATAATTCACCCCTCCACTTT.

This clonotype was found many times. J is TRBJ2-3 and V is TRBV28, with D possibly being TRBD1 or TRBD2 (6 bases each). V was trimmed by 7 bases and J by 2 bases, leaving 13 bases between them. The CDR3 is 14 amino acids. CDR1 is MDHEN and CDR2 is SYDVKM in the germline V gene. The CDR3 bases are TGTGCCAGCATCCTCGGGGGCCTCACAGATACGCAGTATTTT. It is translated as CASILGGLTDTQYF.

This CDR3 is CASSFAGQGAGNTIYF. The DNA of the CDR3 is TGTGCCAGCAGTTTCGCTGGACAGGGCGCTGGAAACACCATATATTTT. The chain is built from TRBV28 and TRBJ1-3; TRBD1 aligns across 8 bases. This CDR3 spans 16 amino acids. V shed 3 bases and J 2 bases; nucleotides not matched to a gene: 6. Germline CDR1 and CDR2: MDHEN and SYDVKM. The whole variable domain, remainder taken from reference TRBV28 and TRBJ1-3, is DVKVTQSSRYLVKRTGEKVFLECVQDMDHENMFWYRQDPGLGLRLIYFSYDVKMKEKGDIPEGYSVSREKKERFSLILESASTNQTSMYLCASSFAGQGAGNTIYFGEGSWLTVV.

This clonotype has only a few counts. The rearrangement uses TRBV18 and TRBJ1-6; TRBD1 aligns across 10 bases. Germline V gene lookup returns CDR1 KGHSH and CDR2 LQKENI. The CDR3 runs to 16 residues. The junction had 4 bases not matched to a gene; V was cut back by 1 base and J by 7 bases. The CDR3 loop reads CASSPRDRGYNSPLHF. The CDR3 nucleotides read TGTGCCAGCTCACCACGGGACAGGGGATACAATTCACCCCTCCACTTT.

This clonotype was recorded many times. V gene TRBV7-8 combines with J gene TRBJ2-5; the match to TRBD2 covers 9 bases. CDR3 length equals 16 residues. The ends lost 2 bases at V and 2 bases at J; junction bases unmatched: 6. Germline V CDR1 and CDR2: SGHVS, FQNEAQ. The CDR3 DNA follows: TGTGCCAGCAGCTTAATAGCGGGGGCCGTACAAGAGACCCAGTACTTC. It specifies CASSLIAGAVQETQYF.

This clonotype was seen repeatedly, ten times or more. This chain connects TRBV7-2 to TRBJ2-5; D call uncertain. Trimming removed 2 bases from V and 5 bases from J, with 6 bases in between. CDR3 size: 12 residues. Per the germline V gene, CDR1 is SGHTA and CDR2 is FQGNSA. CDR3 amino acids: CASSLISETQYF. The CDR3 DNA is TGTGCCAGCAGCTTAATTTCCGAGACCCAGTACTTC. The variable domain in full, completed from reference TRBV7-2 and TRBJ2-5, reads GAGVSQSPSNKVTEKGKDVELRCDPISGHTALYWYRQSLGQGLEFLIYFQGNSAPDKSGLPSDRFSAERTGGSVSTLTIQRTQQEDSAVYLCASSLISETQYFGPGTRLLVL.

This clonotype was observed many times. This chain uses TRBV7-2 with TRBJ1-5; TRBD1 agrees at 7 bases. Germline V CDR1 and CDR2: SGHTA, FQGNSA. The J segment lost 4 bases and the V segment lost 2 bases, leaving 5 bases of the junction unmatched. This CDR3 has 15 amino acids. DNA of the CDR3: TGTGCCAGCAGCTTATGGGGGACAGCAAATCAGCCCCAGCATTTT. It translates to CASSLWGTANQPQHF.

CDR3 sequence (DNA): TGTGCCAGTAGTAGCTATGAACAAGGGATGAACACTGAAGCTTTCTTT. The encoded protein is CASSSYEQGMNTEAFF. V is TRBV19 and J is TRBJ1-1; D is undetermined. Per germline, CDR1 LNHDA and CDR2 SQIVND (reference sequence). Trimming took 4 bases from V and 0 from J, leaving 15 bases between them. The length of the CDR3 is 16 residues.

This clonotype was recorded many times. V usage is TRBV12-3 or TRBV12-4 and J usage is TRBJ2-3; 9 bases line up with TRBD2. V lost 7 bases and J lost 5; bases outside the gene matches: 7. The CDR3 contains 14 residues. As DNA, the CDR3 is TGTGCCAGCAAGGTTAGCGGGAGTCGAGATACGCAGTATTTT. Translating it yields CASKVSGSRDTQYF.

This clonotype showed up just a few times. This chain uses TRBV7-2 with TRBJ1-4, with D perhaps matching TRBD1 (6 bases). The CDR3 contains 16 residues. Germline assignment: CDR1 SGHTA and CDR2 FQGNSA. Trimming pared 3 bases from V and 4 bases from J, leaving 15 bases between. CDR3 region: CASSFFQQGRNEKLFF. Here the CDR3 DNA reads TGTGCCAGCAGCTTCTTTCAGCAGGGGCGTAATGAAAAACTGTTTTTT.

With respect to this clonotype: Possible read error: a much larger clone is one base away. The CDR3 protein is CASRRQQGGRYSNQPQHF. The CDR3 bases are TGTGCCAGCAGGAGGCAACAGGGTGGCCGATATAGCAATCAGCCCCAGCATTTT. The V gene is TRBV28, the J gene TRBJ1-5, with D possibly being TRBD1 (6 bases). The ends were cut back, 6 bases at V and 0 bases at J, with 21 bases in the middle. Per the germline V gene, CDR1 is MDHEN and CDR2 is SYDVKM. This CDR3 is 18 amino acids long.

This clonotype was seen at least ten times. The chain uses TRBV5-5 and TRBJ1-3, with D perhaps matching TRBD1 (5 bases). The CDR3 spans 16 residues. Per germline, CDR1 SGHKS and CDR2 YYEKEE (reference sequence). V was clipped by 2 bases and J by 4 bases, with 16 bases between them. The CDR3 coding sequence is TGTGCCAGCAGCTTATTGACAGCTTATCCCGGAAACACCATATATTTT. Translation gives CASSLLTAYPGNTIYF.

This clonotype was picked up a small number of times. The chain couples TRBV27 to TRBJ1-1; D uncertain. V lost 5 bases to trimming and J lost 2 bases, with 15 bases between them. The V gene's germline CDR1 is MNHEY and CDR2 SMNVEV (reference sequence). This CDR3 contains 15 residues. In DNA, the CDR3 is TGTGCCAGCAGTCCCCCCCCCACGGGTAACACTGAAGCTTTCTTT. Its translation is CASSPPPTGNTEAFF.

The chain links TRBV7-2 to TRBJ2-3, with D possibly called TRBD1 or TRBD2 (5 bases each). The V end was cut by 2 bases, the J end by 3 bases, with 12 bases between. The germline CDR1 and CDR2 sequences are SGHTA and FQGNSA. This CDR3 region has 15 residues. The chain's CDR3 is CASSLSGAQTDTQYF. The CDR3 coding sequence is TGTGCCAGCAGCTTATCCGGGGCACAAACAGATACGCAGTATTTT.

The chain has TRBV7-9 and TRBJ2-1; TRBD1 matches at 9 bases. Germline CDR1 and CDR2: SEHNR and FQNEAQ (reference sequence). V shed 3 bases, J shed 5 bases, and the junction held 5 bases outside the gene matches. The length of the CDR3 is 15 residues. The CDR3 nucleotides read TGTGCCAGCAGCTTGTTTGGGACAGGGAACAATGAGCAGTTCTTC. Translated: CASSLFGTGNNEQFF.

The gene calls are TRBV19 and TRBJ1-5; D not resolved. Per the germline V gene, CDR1 is LNHDA and CDR2 is SQIVND (reference sequence). The CDR3 runs to 13 residues. V was clipped by 7 bases and J by 6 bases, with 13 bases between them. Here the CDR3 reads CASTQVPSQPQHF. CDR3 DNA: TGTGCCAGTACCCAGGTCCCAAGTCAGCCCCAGCATTTT.

This clonotype was observed a handful of times. This rearrangement joins TRBV30 to TRBJ2-3; D uncertain. The germline V gene has CDR1 GTSNPN and CDR2 SVGIG (reference sequence). The ends were cut back, 0 bases at V and 3 bases at J, with 4 bases in the middle. This CDR3 has 12 residues. The CDR3 protein is CAWSVGTDTQYF. As DNA, the CDR3 is TGTGCCTGGAGTGTAGGGACAGATACGCAGTATTTT.

J is TRBJ1-1 and V is TRBV28; no clear D gene. The CDR3 is 15 amino acids. CDR1 MDHEN and CDR2 SYDVKM come from the germline V gene. V lost 1 base, J lost 1 base, and 10 bases lay in between. CDR3 bases: TGTGCCAGCAGTTTATCGTGGGCTGGGAACACTGAAGCTTTCTTT. This codes for CASSLSWAGNTEAFF. Drawing the rest from reference TRBV28 and TRBJ1-1, the complete variable domain is DVKVTQSSRYLVKRTGEKVFLECVQDMDHENMFWYRQDPGLGLRLIYFSYDVKMKEKGDIPEGYSVSREKKERFSLILESASTNQTSMYLCASSLSWAGNTEAFFGQGTRLTVV.

This clonotype was seen a few times. The J gene is TRBJ2-1, the V gene TRBV3-1; the D is unclear. Deletions cut 0 bases from V and 7 bases from J, with 10 bases between. CDR3 length: 14 amino acids. Germline V gene lookup returns CDR1 LGHDT and CDR2 YNNKEL (reference sequence). The CDR3 coding sequence is TGTGCCAGCAGCCAAGATCGAGTAGCAAATGAGCAGTTCTTC. As protein: CASSQDRVANEQFF.

In this sample, this clonotype turned up many times. The chain couples TRBV7-2 to TRBJ1-1; a possible D gene is TRBD1 (5 bases). V lost 2 bases and J 11 bases, leaving 15 bases between the germline ends. The germline V gene encodes CDR1 SGHTA and CDR2 FQGNSA. The CDR3 runs to 13 residues. The CDR3 DNA reads TGTGCCAGCAGCTTAATAGGGGTTCCCCTTGCTTTCTTT. This codes for CASSLIGVPLAFF. Supplemented by reference TRBV7-2 and TRBJ1-1, the full variable domain reads GAGVSQSPSNKVTEKGKDVELRCDPISGHTALYWYRQSLGQGLEFLIYFQGNSAPDKSGLPSDRFSAERTGGSVSTLTIQRTQQEDSAVYLCASSLIGVPLAFFGQGTRLTVV.